This T cell receptor beta chain was obtained from a study of breast tumors, draining lymph nodes, adjacent tissues. Ten or more counts support this clonotype. The target antigen is unknown. One junction end does not reproduce the germline sequence, and a read error may be involved. This CDR3 is 12 amino acids long. The V gene's germline CDR1 is SGHDT and CDR2 YYEEEE. TCRdb fed the multiplex PCR reads into MiXCR, producing one record per CDR3 protein. The sample consists of approximately 22,000 distinct CDR3 sequences, about 30% of them appearing once. Findings of the study overall: Compared with lymph nodes, tumors were less diverse; compared with nontumor tissue, more.

The chain is built from TRBV5-6 and TRBJ1-3; weak D call: TRBD1 (6 bases). This clonotype was obtained from a female donor with breast cancer. Some clones in this sample may be carry-over from other donors' samples. The sequencing input was breast tumor tissue. In DNA form, the CDR3 reads TGTGCCAGCAGCTCGACTGGACAGATTCGGGAATTT. It is translated as CASSSTGQIREF.